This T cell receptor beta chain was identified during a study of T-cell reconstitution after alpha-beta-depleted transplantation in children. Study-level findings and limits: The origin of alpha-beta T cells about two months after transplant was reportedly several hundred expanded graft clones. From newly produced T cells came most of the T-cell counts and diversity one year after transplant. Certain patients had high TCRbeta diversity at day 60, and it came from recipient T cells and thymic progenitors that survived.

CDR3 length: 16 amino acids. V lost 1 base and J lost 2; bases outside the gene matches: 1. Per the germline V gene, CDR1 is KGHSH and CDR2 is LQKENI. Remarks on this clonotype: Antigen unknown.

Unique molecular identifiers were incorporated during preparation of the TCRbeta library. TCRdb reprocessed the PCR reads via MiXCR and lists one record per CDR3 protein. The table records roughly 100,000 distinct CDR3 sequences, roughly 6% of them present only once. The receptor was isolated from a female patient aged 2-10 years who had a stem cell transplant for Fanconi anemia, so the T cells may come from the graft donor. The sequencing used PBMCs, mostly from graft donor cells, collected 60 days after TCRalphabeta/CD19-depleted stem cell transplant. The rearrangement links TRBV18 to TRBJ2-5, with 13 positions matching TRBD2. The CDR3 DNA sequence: TGTGCCAGCTCACCACGACTAGCGGGAGGTCAAGAGACCCAGTACTTC. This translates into CASSPRLAGGQETQYF.